This TCR beta chain stems from a study of T cell repertoires in cytomegalovirus infection. Study context: Public TCR beta signature analysis indicated the presence of both CMV infection and matching HLA type.

This CDR3 comprises 18 residues. With 7 bases clipped from V and 4 bases from J, the junction kept 12 bases outside the gene matches. TCRdb reprocessed the reads via MiXCR and lists one record per CDR3 protein. The data contain approximately 500,000 distinct CDR3 sequences, approximately 25% of them singletons. This clonotype turned up a few times. This TCR derives from a human donor in good health (CMV status not recorded). Some clones in this sample may be carry-over from other donors' samples. Material: PBMCs. The chain carries TRBV12-3 or TRBV12-4 and TRBJ2-3; TRBD2 agrees at 15 bases. The CDR3 DNA reads as TGTGCCAGCACCAAAGGGACTAGCGGGAGGCGTTTTGCAGATACGCAGTATTTT. Its protein is CASTKGTSGRRFADTQYF.